The rows below give T cell receptor beta chains drawn from one sample of a study of technical replicates of blood from a handful of donors. Assay: immunoSEQ multiplex PCR; the TCRdb copy retains only in-frame clones and omits some. This table holds tens of thousands of clones, about 96% found once. Input material: T cells isolated from PBMCs. These receptor sequences come from a human donor in good health. CDR3s leave out the opening cysteine and the closing phenylalanine or tryptophan. Each record gives: V gene, clone size, J gene, CDR3 length, CDR3 protein. Only some rows state a clone size, as once, few, many or a class for expanded clones.

TRBV6-1	.	TRBJ2-2	12	ASIRTGYTGELF
TRBV6-1	once	TRBJ1-1	12	ASSPGTSWAEAF
TRBV4-1	.	TRBJ2-2	14	ASSQGLAEGTGELF
TRBV6-1	once	TRBJ2-4	13	ASSEGIIAKNIQY
TRBV6-6	.	TRBJ1-2	13	ASSQQGSANYGYT
TRBV19	.	TRBJ2-7	13	ASSMYGQGSYEQY
TRBV9	once	TRBJ1-1	11	ASSVGGRTEAF
TRBV6-1	.	TRBJ1-5	11	ASSGDRNQPQH
TRBV28	.	TRBJ2-7	13	ASSLFGQEPRSAY
TRBV28	.	TRBJ2-2	15	ASSLFRGVRNTGELF
TRBV29-1	.	TRBJ2-2	16	SASSGTSGGANTGELF
TRBV29-1	.	TRBJ2-7	10	SARTASYEQY
TRBV5-6	.	TRBJ1-3	12	ASSSDRTGNTIY
TRBV7-8	.	TRBJ1-1	12	ASSLFQGNTEAF
TRBV2	.	TRBJ2-2	13	ASSAQVQNTGELF
TRBV28	.	TRBJ1-5	14	ASSLGGGRGNQPQH
TRBV5-1	.	TRBJ1-1	13	ASSGHRGRGTEAF
TRBV27	once	TRBJ2-7	13	ASSFMGQGAYEQY
TRBV12-5	.	TRBJ1-1	12	ASGAGGDFTEAF
TRBV15	.	TRBJ2-1	10	ATSNKYNEQF
TRBV28	once	TRBJ1-1	12	ASSLTIRVTEAF
TRBV11-3	.	TRBJ2-5	11	ASSLGYQETQY
TRBV19	.	TRBJ2-1	12	ASHPGTSGGEQF
TRBV6-1	once	TRBJ1-4	10	AGAATNEKLF
TRBV14	.	TRBJ2-7	13	ASSLRASGRAGQY
TRBV6-1	once	TRBJ1-5	14	ASSEEWASVGQPQH
TRBV5-5	.	TRBJ1-5	16	ASSLGLWGGESNQPQH
TRBV9	.	TRBJ2-7	14	ASSAGQNPFDYEQY
TRBV5-6	.	TRBJ2-1	11	ASSLGTEIEQF
TRBV27	.	TRBJ1-2	11	ASSFASNYGYT
TRBV11-3	.	TRBJ2-3	15	ASSFTGLRSSTDTQY
TRBV28	.	TRBJ1-1	12	ASRAGQGGTEAF
TRBV6-6	.	TRBJ1-2	9	ASADNYGYT
TRBV5-6	.	TRBJ1-1	12	ASSLAGMNTEAF
TRBV29-1	.	TRBJ1-1	12	SANTSPGNTEAF
TRBV6-1	.	TRBJ2-7	14	ASSDFIPGQGYEQY
TRBV29-1	.	TRBJ2-3	10	SVGQITDTQY
TRBV6-5	.	TRBJ2-1	12	ASRTGGSYNEQF
TRBV19	.	TRBJ2-7	12	ASSIELGGDEQY
TRBV28	.	TRBJ1-2	10	ASSDTDYGYT
TRBV6-5	.	TRBJ2-7	10	ASSFGGYEQY
TRBV5-1	.	TRBJ2-7	13	ASSFLPGDTYEQY
TRBV21-1	.	TRBJ1-2	15	ASIIRGGTESNYGYT
TRBV4-2	.	TRBJ1-1	13	ASSQDPGMNTEAF
TRBV5-4	.	TRBJ2-3	12	ASSLEGAVDTQY
TRBV19	.	TRBJ2-7	13	ASSLKGGGPYEQY
TRBV7-9	once	TRBJ1-2	11	ASSRGGTYGYT
TRBV5-4	.	TRBJ1-5	14	ASSFSTGDSNQPQH
TRBV7-9	.	TRBJ2-7	9	ASTIVGEQY